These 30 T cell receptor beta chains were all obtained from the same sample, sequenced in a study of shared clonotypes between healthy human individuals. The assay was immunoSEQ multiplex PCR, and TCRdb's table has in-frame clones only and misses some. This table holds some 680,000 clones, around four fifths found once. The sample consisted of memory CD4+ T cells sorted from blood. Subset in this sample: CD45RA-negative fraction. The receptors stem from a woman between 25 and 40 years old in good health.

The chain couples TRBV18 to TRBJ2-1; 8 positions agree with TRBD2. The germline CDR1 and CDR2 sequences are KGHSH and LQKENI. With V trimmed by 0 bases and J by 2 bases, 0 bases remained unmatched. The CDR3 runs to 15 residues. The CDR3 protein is CASSPPSGTYNEQFF. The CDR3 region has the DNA TGTGCCAGCTCACCACCTAGCGGGACCTACAATGAGCAGTTCTTC.

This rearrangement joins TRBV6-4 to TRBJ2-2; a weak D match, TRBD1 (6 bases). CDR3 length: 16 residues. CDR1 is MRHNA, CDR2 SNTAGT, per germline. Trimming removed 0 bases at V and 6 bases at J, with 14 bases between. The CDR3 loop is CASSDSGATKPGELFF. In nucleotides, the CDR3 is TGTGCCAGCAGTGACTCGGGGGCCACTAAACCCGGGGAGCTGTTTTTT.

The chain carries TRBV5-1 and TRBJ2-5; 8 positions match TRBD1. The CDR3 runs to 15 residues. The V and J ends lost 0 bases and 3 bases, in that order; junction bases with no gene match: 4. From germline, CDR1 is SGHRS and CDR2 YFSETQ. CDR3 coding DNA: TGCGCCAGCAGCTTGGGGGCGGACAGGGAAGAGACCCAGTACTTC. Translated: CASSLGADREETQYF.

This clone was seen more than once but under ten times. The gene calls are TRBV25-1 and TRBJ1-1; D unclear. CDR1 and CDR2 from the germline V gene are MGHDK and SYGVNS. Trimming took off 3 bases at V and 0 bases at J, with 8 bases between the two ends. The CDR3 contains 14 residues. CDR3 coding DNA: TGTGCCAGCAGTGATGCCCAGATGAACACTGAAGCTTTCTTT. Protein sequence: CASSDAQMNTEAFF.

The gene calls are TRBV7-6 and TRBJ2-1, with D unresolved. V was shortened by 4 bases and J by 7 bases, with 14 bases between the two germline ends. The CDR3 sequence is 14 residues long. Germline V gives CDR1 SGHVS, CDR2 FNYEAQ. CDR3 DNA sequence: TGTGCCAGCAGCTCCCAAAATGTGGGAAATGAGCAGTTCTTC. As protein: CASSSQNVGNEQFF.

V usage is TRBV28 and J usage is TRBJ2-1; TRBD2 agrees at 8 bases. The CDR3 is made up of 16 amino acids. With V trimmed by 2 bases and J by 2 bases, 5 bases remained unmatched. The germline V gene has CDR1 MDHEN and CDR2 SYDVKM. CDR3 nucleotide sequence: TGTGCCAGCAGTTTAGCGGGAGGTACCCCCTACAATGAGCAGTTCTTC. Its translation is CASSLAGGTPYNEQFF. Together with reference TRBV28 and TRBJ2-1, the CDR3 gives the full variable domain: DVKVTQSSRYLVKRTGEKVFLECVQDMDHENMFWYRQDPGLGLRLIYFSYDVKMKEKGDIPEGYSVSREKKERFSLILESASTNQTSMYLCASSLAGGTPYNEQFFGPGTRLTVL.

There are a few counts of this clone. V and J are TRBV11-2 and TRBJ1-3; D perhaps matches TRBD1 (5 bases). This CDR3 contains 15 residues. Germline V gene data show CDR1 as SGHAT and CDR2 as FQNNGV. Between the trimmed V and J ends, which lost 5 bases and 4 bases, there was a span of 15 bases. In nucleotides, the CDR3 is TGTGCCAGCAGCACCCGACCAGGGTTGGGAAACACCATATATTTT. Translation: CASSTRPGLGNTIYF.

DNA of the CDR3: TGTGCCAGCAGCAGGTACAATGAGCAGTTCTTC. It encodes CASSRYNEQFF. The V call is TRBV11-2, the J call TRBJ2-1, with D uncertain. The V end was cut by 5 bases, the J end by 4 bases, with 3 bases between. This CDR3 spans 11 amino acids. Germline-derived CDR1 and CDR2 are SGHAT and FQNNGV.

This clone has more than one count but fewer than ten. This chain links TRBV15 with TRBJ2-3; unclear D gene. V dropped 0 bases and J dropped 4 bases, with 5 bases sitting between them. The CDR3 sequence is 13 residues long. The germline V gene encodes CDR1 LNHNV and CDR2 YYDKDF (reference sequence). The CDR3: CATSRDIADTQYF. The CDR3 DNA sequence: TGTGCCACCAGCAGAGATATAGCAGATACGCAGTATTTT.

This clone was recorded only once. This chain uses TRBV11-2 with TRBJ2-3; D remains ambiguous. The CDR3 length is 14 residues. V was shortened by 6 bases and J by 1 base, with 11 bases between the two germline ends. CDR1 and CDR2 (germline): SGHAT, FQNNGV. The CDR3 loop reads CASRVKWGTDTQYF. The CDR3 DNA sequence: TGTGCCAGCAGGGTAAAATGGGGCACAGATACGCAGTATTTT.

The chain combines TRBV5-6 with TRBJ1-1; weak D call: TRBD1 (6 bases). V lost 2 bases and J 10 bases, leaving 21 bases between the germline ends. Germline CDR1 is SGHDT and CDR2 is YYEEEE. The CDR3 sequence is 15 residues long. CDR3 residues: CASSLITGFGGAAFF. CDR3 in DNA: TGTGCCAGCAGCTTAATTACAGGGTTCGGGGGAGCAGCTTTCTTT.

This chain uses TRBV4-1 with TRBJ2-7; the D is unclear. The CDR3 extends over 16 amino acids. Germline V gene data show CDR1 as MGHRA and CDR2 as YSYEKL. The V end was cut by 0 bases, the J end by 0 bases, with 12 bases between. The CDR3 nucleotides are TGCGCCAGCAGCCAAGATAAAACGGACCTCTCCTACGAGCAGTACTTC. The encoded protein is CASSQDKTDLSYEQYF.

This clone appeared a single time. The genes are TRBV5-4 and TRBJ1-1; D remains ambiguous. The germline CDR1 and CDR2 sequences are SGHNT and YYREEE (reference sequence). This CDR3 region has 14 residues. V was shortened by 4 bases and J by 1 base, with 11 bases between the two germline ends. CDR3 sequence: CASSTGRANTEAFF. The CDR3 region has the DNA TGTGCCAGCAGCACCGGACGGGCGAACACTGAAGCTTTCTTT. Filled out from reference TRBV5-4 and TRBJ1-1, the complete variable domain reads ETGVTQSPTHLIKTRGQQVTLRCSSQSGHNTVSWYQQALGQGPQFIFQYYREEENGRGNFPPRFSGLQFPNYSSELNVNALELDDSALYLCASSTGRANTEAFFGQGTRLTVV.

The DNA of the CDR3 is TGTGCCAGCAGCCCCACCCTAGCGGGAGGGAAAAGTCTCGAGCAGTACTTC. Protein sequence: CASSPTLAGGKSLEQYF. The chain carries TRBV7-9 and TRBJ2-7, with TRBD2 matching 12 bases. V lost 5 bases to trimming and J lost 6 bases; unmatched junction nucleotides: 14. Germline V lookup: CDR1 SEHNR, CDR2 FQNEAQ (reference sequence). The CDR3 runs to 17 residues.

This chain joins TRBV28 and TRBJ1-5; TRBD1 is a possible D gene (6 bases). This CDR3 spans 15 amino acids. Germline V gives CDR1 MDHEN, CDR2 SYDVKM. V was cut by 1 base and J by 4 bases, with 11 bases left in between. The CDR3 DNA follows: TGTGCCAGCAGTTTATCGAATACAGGGAATCAGCCCCAGCATTTT. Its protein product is CASSLSNTGNQPQHF.

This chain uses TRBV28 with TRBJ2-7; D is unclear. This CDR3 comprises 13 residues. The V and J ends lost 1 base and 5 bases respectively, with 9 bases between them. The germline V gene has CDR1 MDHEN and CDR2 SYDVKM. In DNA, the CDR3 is TGTGCCAGCAGTTTATTGGTGGCAGACGAGCAGTACTTC. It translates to CASSLLVADEQYF. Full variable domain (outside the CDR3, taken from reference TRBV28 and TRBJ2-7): DVKVTQSSRYLVKRTGEKVFLECVQDMDHENMFWYRQDPGLGLRLIYFSYDVKMKEKGDIPEGYSVSREKKERFSLILESASTNQTSMYLCASSLLVADEQYFGPGTRLTVT.

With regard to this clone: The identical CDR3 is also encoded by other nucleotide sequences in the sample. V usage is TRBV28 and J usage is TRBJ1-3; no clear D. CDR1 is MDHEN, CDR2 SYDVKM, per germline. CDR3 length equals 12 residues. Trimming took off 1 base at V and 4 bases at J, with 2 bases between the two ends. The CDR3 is CASSLLGNTIYF. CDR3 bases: TGTGCCAGCAGTTTATTAGGAAACACCATATATTTT.

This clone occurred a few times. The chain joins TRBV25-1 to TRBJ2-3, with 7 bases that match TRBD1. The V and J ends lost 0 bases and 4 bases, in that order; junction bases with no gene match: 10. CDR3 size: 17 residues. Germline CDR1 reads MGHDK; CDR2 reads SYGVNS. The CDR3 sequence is CASSEYKSQGVADTQYF. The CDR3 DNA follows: TGTGCCAGCAGTGAATATAAGAGCCAGGGGGTCGCAGATACGCAGTATTTT.

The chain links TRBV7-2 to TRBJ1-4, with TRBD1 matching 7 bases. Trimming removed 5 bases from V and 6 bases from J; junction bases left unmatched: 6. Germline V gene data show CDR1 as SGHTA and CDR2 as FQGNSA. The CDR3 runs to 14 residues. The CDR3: CASSRQGGDEKLFF. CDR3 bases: TGTGCCAGCAGCCGACAGGGAGGGGATGAAAAACTGTTTTTT.

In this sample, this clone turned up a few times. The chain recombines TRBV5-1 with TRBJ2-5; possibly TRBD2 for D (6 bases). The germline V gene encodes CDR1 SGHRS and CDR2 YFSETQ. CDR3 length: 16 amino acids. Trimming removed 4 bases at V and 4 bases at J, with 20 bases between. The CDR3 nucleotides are TGCGCCAGCAGCGCGGCCCGACTAGTCGCGGGAGAGACCCAGTACTTC. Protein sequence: CASSAARLVAGETQYF.

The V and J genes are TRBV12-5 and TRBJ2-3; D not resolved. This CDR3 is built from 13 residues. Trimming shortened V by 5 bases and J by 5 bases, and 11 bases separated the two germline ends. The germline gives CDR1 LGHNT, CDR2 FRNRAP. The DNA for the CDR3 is TGTGCTAGTGGTATCCGCTCCGGAGATACGCAGTATTTT. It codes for CASGIRSGDTQYF.

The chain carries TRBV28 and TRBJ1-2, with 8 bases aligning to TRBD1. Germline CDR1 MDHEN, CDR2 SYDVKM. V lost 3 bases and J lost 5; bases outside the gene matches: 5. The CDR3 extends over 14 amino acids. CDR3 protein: CASSFGQGTYGYTF. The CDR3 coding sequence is TGTGCCAGCAGTTTTGGACAGGGAACGTATGGCTACACCTTC.

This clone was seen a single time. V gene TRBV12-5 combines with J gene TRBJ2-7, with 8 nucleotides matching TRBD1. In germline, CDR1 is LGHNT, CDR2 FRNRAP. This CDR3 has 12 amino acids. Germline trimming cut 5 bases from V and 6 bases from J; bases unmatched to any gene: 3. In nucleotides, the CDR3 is TGTGCTAGTGGTAACGGACAGGGCGAGCAGTACTTC. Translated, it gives CASGNGQGEQYF.

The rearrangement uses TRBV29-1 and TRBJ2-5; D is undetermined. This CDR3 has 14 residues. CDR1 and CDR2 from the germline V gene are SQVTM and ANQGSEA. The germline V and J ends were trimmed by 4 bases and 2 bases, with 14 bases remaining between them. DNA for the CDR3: TGCAGCGTTGCTCTCCAGTACCTACAAGAGACCCAGTACTTC. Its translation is CSVALQYLQETQYF. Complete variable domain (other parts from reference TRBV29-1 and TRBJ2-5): SAVISQKPSRDICQRGTSLTIQCQVDSQVTMMFWYRQQPGQSLTLIATANQGSEATYESGFVIDKFPISRPNLTFSTLTVSNMSPEDSSIYLCSVALQYLQETQYFGPGTRLLVL.

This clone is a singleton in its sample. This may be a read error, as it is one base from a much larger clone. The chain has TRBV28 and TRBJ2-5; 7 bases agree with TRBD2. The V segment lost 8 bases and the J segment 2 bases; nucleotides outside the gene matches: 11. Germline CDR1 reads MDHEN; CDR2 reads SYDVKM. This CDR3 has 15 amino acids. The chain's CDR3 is CASCYYGRSQETQYF. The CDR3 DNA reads TGTGCCAGCTGTTACTACGGGAGGTCACAAGAGACCCAGTACTTC.

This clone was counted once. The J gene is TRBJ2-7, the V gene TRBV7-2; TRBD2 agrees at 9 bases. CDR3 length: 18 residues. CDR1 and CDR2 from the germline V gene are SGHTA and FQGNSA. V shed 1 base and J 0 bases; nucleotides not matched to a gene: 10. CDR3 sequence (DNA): TGTGCCAGCAGCTTAGGTTATTTAGCGGGAGAGAGCTCCTACGAGCAGTACTTC. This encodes CASSLGYLAGESSYEQYF.

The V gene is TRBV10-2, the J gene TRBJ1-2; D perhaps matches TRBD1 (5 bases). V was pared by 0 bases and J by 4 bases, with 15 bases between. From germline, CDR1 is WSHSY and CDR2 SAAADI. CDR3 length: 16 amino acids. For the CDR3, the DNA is TGCGCCAGCAGTGAGTCCCCCCCGGGGGTTGGCTATGGCTACACCTTC. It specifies CASSESPPGVGYGYTF.

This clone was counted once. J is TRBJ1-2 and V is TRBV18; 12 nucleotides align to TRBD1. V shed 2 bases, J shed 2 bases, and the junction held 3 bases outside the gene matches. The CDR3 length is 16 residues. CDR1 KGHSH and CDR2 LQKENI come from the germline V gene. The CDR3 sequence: CASSPGTGGINYGYTF. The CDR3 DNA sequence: TGTGCCAGCTCACCAGGGACAGGGGGCATAAACTATGGCTACACCTTC.

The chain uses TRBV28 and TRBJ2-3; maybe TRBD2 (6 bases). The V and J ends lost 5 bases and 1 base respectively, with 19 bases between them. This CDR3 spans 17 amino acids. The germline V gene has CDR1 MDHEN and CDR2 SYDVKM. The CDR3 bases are TGTGCCAGCAGTAAAGCCGGTGCGGGGCATCGCACAGATACGCAGTATTTT. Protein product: CASSKAGAGHRTDTQYF.

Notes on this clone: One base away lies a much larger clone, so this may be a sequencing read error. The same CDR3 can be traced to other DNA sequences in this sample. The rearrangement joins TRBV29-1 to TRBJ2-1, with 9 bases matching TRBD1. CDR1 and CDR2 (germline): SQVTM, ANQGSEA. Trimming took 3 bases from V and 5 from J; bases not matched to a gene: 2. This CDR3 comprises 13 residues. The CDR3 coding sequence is TGCAGCGTTGATGGGACAGGGAACAATGAGCAGTTCTTC. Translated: CSVDGTGNNEQFF.